This TCR beta chain emerged from a study of shared clonotypes between healthy human individuals. Whole-study findings and limits: Sorted-subset samples were not fully sequenced, rarefaction indicated. Represented genetic and exposure-history diversity was restricted by having few donors.

The CDR3 has 17 residues. Germline V gives CDR1 GTSNPN, CDR2 SVGIG (reference sequence). V lost 4 bases to trimming and J lost 6 bases; unmatched junction nucleotides: 15. Details on this clone: The antigen is undetermined.

Profiled with immunoSEQ multiplex PCR; TCRdb holds only in-frame clones, not every one. The sample contains some 2 million clones, roughly 95% of which appear only once. CD4+ cells were split into CD45RA+ naive and CD45RA-negative memory subsets. The receptor was isolated from a man aged 18 to 35 in good health. Sequencing input: naive CD4+ T cells sorted from blood. Specified subset: CD45RA+ positively selected. The chain joins TRBV30 to TRBJ2-2, with TRBD1 matching over 9 bases. The CDR3 here is CAWTRTKLGTGSGELFF. The CDR3 DNA sequence: TGTGCCTGGACGCGTACCAAACTCGGGACAGGGTCCGGGGAGCTGTTTTTT.